One and the same sample provided the 15 T cell receptor beta chains below, sequenced in a study of blood T cell repertoires in COVID-19. Data came from immunoSEQ multiplex PCR; TCRdb stores just in-frame clones and leaves some out. The table lists about 180,000 clones, 82% of them singletons. Input material: peripheral blood. These receptors all come from a woman between 65 and 79 years old with acute or convalescent COVID-19.

A single count supports this clone. The V and J genes are TRBV6-5 and TRBJ1-2, with a tentative D call TRBD1 (5 bases). Looked up from germline, CDR1 is MNHEY and CDR2 is SVGAGI. CDR3 length: 13 amino acids. V lost 5 bases and J lost 4, with 11 bases in between. CDR3 DNA sequence: TGTGCCAGCAGTCAACAGGAAACCTATGGCTACACCTTC. As protein: CASSQQETYGYTF.

The chain has TRBV11-2 and TRBJ1-1; 9 bases line up with TRBD1. This CDR3 spans 18 amino acids. Germline loops: CDR1 SGHAT, CDR2 FQNNGV. Germline trimming cut 3 bases from V and 0 bases from J; bases unmatched to any gene: 11. CDR3 nucleotide sequence: TGTGCCAGCAGCTTCCCTTTCCGCGGGACAGGGCTGAACACTGAAGCTTTCTTT. Translating gives CASSFPFRGTGLNTEAFF.

The chain is built from TRBV9 and TRBJ2-7; no clear D. The V gene's germline CDR1 is SGDLS and CDR2 YYNGEE. V shed 2 bases and J shed 6 bases, with 12 bases lying between them. The CDR3 loop spans 13 amino acids. The CDR3, as DNA: TGTGCCAGCAGCGTCTTGTTGGGCAGCGAGCAGTACTTC. It specifies CASSVLLGSEQYF. Full variable domain (rest looked up from reference TRBV9 and TRBJ2-7): DSGVTQTPKHLITATGQRVTLRCSPRSGDLSVYWYQQSLDQGLQFLIQYYNGEERAKGNILERFSAQQFPDLHSELNLSSLELGDSALYFCASSVLLGSEQYFGPGTRLTVT.

J is TRBJ1-6 and V is TRBV5-6; D uncertain. Germline V lookup: CDR1 SGHDT, CDR2 YYEEEE. CDR3 length: 15 residues. V lost 4 bases and J 7 bases, leaving 15 bases between the germline ends. The DNA of the CDR3 is TGTGCCAGCAGCCCCGGAGGTAAGCTGAATTCACCCCTCCACTTT. Translating it yields CASSPGGKLNSPLHF.

This clone came up once. This chain connects TRBV6-6 to TRBJ1-5; 11 positions agree with TRBD1. V dropped 4 bases and J dropped 3; count of bases not matched to a gene: 5. CDR1 MNHNY and CDR2 SVGAGI come from the germline V gene (reference sequence). This CDR3 region has 16 residues. Written as DNA, the CDR3 is TGTGCCAGCAGTTCCAGGACAGGGGGCCACAATCAGCCCCAGCATTTT. Translated, it gives CASSSRTGGHNQPQHF.

The V call is TRBV28, the J call TRBJ1-5, with 11 bases fitting TRBD1. After removal of 5 bases from V and 2 bases from J, the junction contained 8 bases not matched to a gene. This CDR3 is built from 17 residues. CDR1 and CDR2 (germline): MDHEN, SYDVKM. The CDR3: CASSLGQGALRNQPQHF. As DNA, the CDR3 is TGTGCCAGCAGTCTCGGACAGGGGGCACTACGCAATCAGCCCCAGCATTTT.

The V and J genes are TRBV6-2 or TRBV6-3 and TRBJ2-1; TRBD1 agrees at 7 bases. The CDR3 runs to 14 residues. CDR1 is MNHEY and CDR2 is SVGEGT in the germline V gene. The ends lost 6 bases at V and 6 bases at J; junction bases unmatched: 8. For the CDR3, the DNA is TGTGCCAGCAGCCCCAACAGGGGTGGCAATGAGCAGTTCTTC. Translating gives CASSPNRGGNEQFF.

This chain joins TRBV24-1 and TRBJ1-4; TRBD1 aligns across 8 bases. Germline V gives CDR1 KGHDR, CDR2 SFDVKD. The CDR3 is 14 residues long. The trim removed 5 bases at V and 5 bases at J, leaving 3 bases unmatched. The CDR3 DNA is TGTGCCACCAGTGGGACAGGGAGAAATGAAAAACTGTTTTTT. Its protein is CATSGTGRNEKLFF.

The chain carries TRBV6-5 and TRBJ2-7; 9 bases match TRBD2. V shed 7 bases and J 3 bases; nucleotides not matched to a gene: 7. Germline V gene data show CDR1 as MNHEY and CDR2 as SVGAGI. CDR3 length: 14 amino acids. The CDR3 DNA sequence: TGTGCCAGCAAAGTAGCGGGAGCGATCTACGAGCAGTACTTC. Translated: CASKVAGAIYEQYF.

The chain is built from TRBV2 and TRBJ2-2; D is possibly TRBD2 (5 bases). Trimming left V 6 bases short and J 1 base short, with 9 bases between. The CDR3 runs 14 residues. Germline V lookup: CDR1 SNHLY, CDR2 FYNNEI. The CDR3 DNA is TGTGCCAGCAGGAGGGATCAGAACACCGGGGAGCTGTTTTTT. It codes for CASRRDQNTGELFF.

This sequence joins TRBV12-3 or TRBV12-4 and TRBJ2-3; TRBD2 agrees at 7 bases. This CDR3 has 13 amino acids. V trimming: 8 bases; J trimming: 6 bases; junction bases outside the gene matches: 8. The CDR3 region is CASSPGRADTQYF. The CDR3, as DNA: TGTGCCAGCTCCCCTGGGAGGGCGGATACGCAGTATTTT.

The chain joins TRBV6-5 to TRBJ2-3; D is uncertain. Trimming stripped 6 bases from V and 3 bases from J, with 4 bases between. Germline V gives CDR1 MNHEY, CDR2 SVGAGI. This CDR3 is 11 amino acids long. CDR3 loop: CASSLTDTQYF. The DNA of the CDR3 is TGTGCCAGCAGCTTAACAGATACGCAGTATTTT.

In its sample, this clone was seen once. The rearrangement links TRBV30 to TRBJ1-2; 8 bases map to TRBD1. In germline, CDR1 is GTSNPN, CDR2 SVGIG (reference sequence). This CDR3 has 13 residues. Unmatched junction bases numbered 9, after V lost 4 bases and J lost 8 bases. The DNA of the CDR3 is TGTGCCTGGACGAGCCAGGGGGCTGGGGGCTACACCTTC. Translating gives CAWTSQGAGGYTF.

This clone came up a few times. The gene calls are TRBV5-6 and TRBJ2-1, with 11 bases aligning to TRBD2. The J segment lost 5 bases and the V segment lost 4 bases, leaving 8 bases of the junction unmatched. CDR1 is SGHDT and CDR2 is YYEEEE in the germline V gene. This CDR3 is 16 amino acids long. Written as DNA, the CDR3 is TGTGCCAGCAGCCCCGCAGGACTAGCGGGTAACAATGAGCAGTTCTTC. Its protein product is CASSPAGLAGNNEQFF.

This clone came up a few times. This chain joins TRBV19 and TRBJ2-1; 11 bases agree with TRBD2. Losses at the gene ends were 1 base for V and 7 bases for J; bases not matched to a gene: 9. CDR3 size: 17 residues. Germline V CDR1 and CDR2: LNHDA, SQIVND (reference sequence). CDR3 amino acids: CASSIVAGGPVGNEQFF. The CDR3 nucleotides read TGTGCCAGTAGTATAGTAGCGGGGGGGCCGGTAGGGAATGAGCAGTTCTTC. Based on the CDR3 plus reference TRBV19 and TRBJ2-1, the full variable domain is DGGITQSPKYLFRKEGQNVTLSCEQNLNHDAMYWYRQDPGQGLRLIYYSQIVNDFQKGDIAEGYSVSREKKESFPLTVTSAQKNPTAFYLCASSIVAGGPVGNEQFFGPGTRLTVL.